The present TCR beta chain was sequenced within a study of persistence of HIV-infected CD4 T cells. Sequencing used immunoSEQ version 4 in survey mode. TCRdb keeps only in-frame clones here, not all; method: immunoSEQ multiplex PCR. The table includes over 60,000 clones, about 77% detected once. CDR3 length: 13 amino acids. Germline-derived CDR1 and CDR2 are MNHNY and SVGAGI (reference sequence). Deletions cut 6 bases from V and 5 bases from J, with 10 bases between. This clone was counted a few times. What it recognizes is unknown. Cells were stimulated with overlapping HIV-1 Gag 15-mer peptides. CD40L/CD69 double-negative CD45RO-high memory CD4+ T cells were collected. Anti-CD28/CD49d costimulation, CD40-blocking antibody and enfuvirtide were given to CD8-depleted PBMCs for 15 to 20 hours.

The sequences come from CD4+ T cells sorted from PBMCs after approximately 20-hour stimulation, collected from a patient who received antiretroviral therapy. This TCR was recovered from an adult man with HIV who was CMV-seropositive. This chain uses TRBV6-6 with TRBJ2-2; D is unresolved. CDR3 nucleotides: TGTGCCAGCAGGCTAGAGTTTACCGGGGAGCTGTTTTTT. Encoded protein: CASRLEFTGELFF.